Included here is one TCR beta chain sequence, with context. Its target is not known. This specimen belongs to a study of T cell responses to AZD1222 COVID-19 vaccine. Study observations and caveats: Donors, mostly white British, included more females; clonal diversity was possibly underestimated. After the peak T cell response, and only then, were repertoires sampled. CD4 TCRs covered the whole spike, strongest at regions 160-218 and 743-854. Nearly half of unique spike-specific TCRs reportedly avoided B.1.351 and B.1.1.7 mutated regions.

The V end lost 3 bases, the J end lost 7 bases, and 7 bases lay between the germline ends. Looked up from germline, CDR1 is SEHNR and CDR2 is FQNEAQ (reference sequence). This CDR3 spans 11 amino acids. Repertoires were generated with immunoSEQ multiplex PCR, while TCRdb's copy carries only in-frame clones and drops some. Altogether around 140,000 clones are present, about 92% being singletons, with the ten largest covering about 12%. The receptor comes from an adult who had recovered from COVID-19. The J gene is TRBJ2-7, the V gene TRBV7-9; D gene ambiguous. Sequenced here: peripheral blood, sampled after recovery from COVID-19. In DNA form, the CDR3 reads TGTGCCAGCAGCTTCGGGTGGGAGCAGTACTTC. Protein product: CASSFGWEQYF. Together with reference TRBV7-9 and TRBJ2-7, the CDR3 gives the full variable domain: DTGVSQNPRHKITKRGQNVTFRCDPISEHNRLYWYRQTLGQGPEFLTYFQNEAQLEKSRLLSDRFSAERPKGSFSTLEIQRTEQGDSAMYLCASSFGWEQYFGPGTRLTVT.